These 26 T cell receptor beta chains were all obtained from the same sample, sequenced in a study of response to subunit inactivated influenza vaccine. TCRdb used MiXCR to reprocess the RT-PCR reads, holding one entry per CDR3 protein. Altogether hundreds of thousands of distinct CDR3 sequences are present, around 25% being singletons, with the ten largest covering approximately 1.9%. Sequenced material: CD4+ T cells sorted from PBMCs, taken less than 6 days after vaccination. The source is a man aged 50-59 years who received an inactivated influenza vaccine.

The V call is TRBV7-2, the J call TRBJ2-7; D unresolved. Trimming removed 2 bases from V and 3 bases from J, with 8 bases in between. This CDR3 has 13 residues. Germline V gene lookup returns CDR1 SGHTA and CDR2 FQGNSA. CDR3 residues: CASSLRSDYEQYF. In nucleotides, the CDR3 is TGTGCCAGCAGCTTACGGTCGGACTACGAGCAGTACTTC.

This clonotype was seen a handful of times. The CDR3 sequence is CASSLGIPAGSREQYF. DNA for the CDR3: TGTGCCAGCAGCTTAGGGATCCCAGCGGGGTCCCGCGAGCAGTACTTC. The chain combines TRBV7-8 with TRBJ2-7; 7 positions agree with TRBD2. The CDR3 has 16 amino acids. With V trimmed by 1 base and J by 6 bases, 12 bases remained unmatched. Germline-derived CDR1 and CDR2 are SGHVS and FQNEAQ.

This clonotype has only a few counts. The rearrangement uses TRBV29-1 and TRBJ2-2; D call uncertain. This CDR3 region has 14 residues. Germline V lookup: CDR1 SQVTM, CDR2 ANQGSEA. V lost 7 bases, J lost 2 bases, and 14 bases lay in between. The CDR3 DNA follows: TGCAGCGCCAAGCCAACCACAAACACCGGGGAGCTGTTTTTT. Translating it yields CSAKPTTNTGELFF.

The sample holds one count of this clonotype. V and J are TRBV6-1 and TRBJ2-1; D possibly uses TRBD1 or TRBD2 (5 bases each). This CDR3 has 14 amino acids. The germline V gene has CDR1 MNHNS and CDR2 SASEGT. Between the trimmed V and J ends, which lost 7 bases and 4 bases, there was a span of 14 bases. The CDR3 protein is CASTAGRGYNEQFF. CDR3 in DNA: TGTGCCAGCACCGCAGGGAGAGGTTACAATGAGCAGTTCTTC.

The table lists this clonotype with a few counts. The chain carries TRBV11-2 and TRBJ2-7; D remains ambiguous. There are 14 residues in the CDR3. The germline V gene encodes CDR1 SGHAT and CDR2 FQNNGV. V was shortened by 5 bases and J by 2 bases, with 13 bases between the two germline ends. As DNA, the CDR3 is TGTGCCAGCAGCATCTCCTCACCCACCTACGAGCAGTACTTC. It specifies CASSISSPTYEQYF.

The chain carries TRBV4-2 and TRBJ2-7; a possible D gene is TRBD2 (6 bases). CDR3 length equals 16 residues. From germline, CDR1 is LGHNA and CDR2 YNFKEQ. Deletions cut 4 bases from V and 0 bases from J, with 16 bases between. CDR3 DNA: TGTGCCAGCAGCCCGAGGAGGGATTCAAGCTCCTACGAGCAGTACTTC. Translated, it gives CASSPRRDSSSYEQYF.

The chain recombines TRBV2 with TRBJ2-5; 11 bases are a match to TRBD2. J was trimmed by 3 bases and V by 6 bases; bases with no gene match: 6. Per germline, CDR1 SNHLY and CDR2 FYNNEI. The CDR3 has 15 residues. CDR3 protein: CASRPKTSGEETQYF. The CDR3 DNA is TGTGCCAGCAGGCCGAAGACTAGCGGGGAAGAGACCCAGTACTTC.

The chain uses TRBV5-1 and TRBJ2-1; a possible D gene is TRBD2 (6 bases). The CDR3 has 15 amino acids. Germline V gives CDR1 SGHRS, CDR2 YFSETQ. V dropped 2 bases and J dropped 8 bases, with 17 bases sitting between them. This CDR3 is CASSFRLETGDEQFF. CDR3 in DNA: TGCGCCAGCAGCTTCAGACTAGAAACCGGTGATGAGCAGTTCTTC. Combining the CDR3 with reference TRBV5-1 and TRBJ2-1 gives the whole variable domain KAGVTQTPRYLIKTRGQQVTLSCSPISGHRSVSWYQQTPGQGLQFLFEYFSETQRNKGNFPGRFSGRQFSNSRSEMNVSTLELGDSALYLCASSFRLETGDEQFFGPGTRLTVL.

The rearrangement joins TRBV28 to TRBJ2-1; D gene uncertain. This CDR3 contains 13 residues. V gave up 2 bases and J gave up 16 bases, with 18 bases separating them. From germline, CDR1 is MDHEN and CDR2 SYDVKM. The CDR3 loop is CASSLSGSPLQFF. In DNA, the CDR3 is TGTGCCAGCAGTTTAAGTGGCAGCCCGCTTCAATTCTTC. Looking up the rest from reference TRBV28 and TRBJ2-1 gives the full variable domain: DVKVTQSSRYLVKRTGEKVFLECVQDMDHENMFWYRQDPGLGLRLIYFSYDVKMKEKGDIPEGYSVSREKKERFSLILESASTNQTSMYLCASSLSGSPLQFFGPGTRLTVL.

The chain couples TRBV12-3 or TRBV12-4 to TRBJ2-2; the D gene is possibly TRBD2 (5 bases). Deletions cut 6 bases from V and 6 bases from J, with 8 bases between. The length of the CDR3 is 12 residues. The CDR3 DNA follows: TGTGCCAGCAGCCACGGGGCCGGGGAGCTGTTTTTT. Its protein is CASSHGAGELFF.

This sequence joins TRBV19 and TRBJ1-6; D uncertain. Germline lookup yields CDR1 LNHDA and CDR2 SQIVND (reference sequence). This CDR3 is built from 15 residues. V lost 0 bases, J lost 7 bases, and 10 bases lay in between. This CDR3 reads CASSIDGFSNSPLHF. The CDR3 DNA reads TGTGCCAGTAGTATAGATGGATTCAGCAATTCACCCCTCCACTTT. Looking up the rest from reference TRBV19 and TRBJ1-6 gives the full variable domain: DGGITQSPKYLFRKEGQNVTLSCEQNLNHDAMYWYRQDPGQGLRLIYYSQIVNDFQKGDIAEGYSVSREKKESFPLTVTSAQKNPTAFYLCASSIDGFSNSPLHFGNGTRLTVT.

Regarding this clonotype: This may arise from a read error, as a much more abundant clone is one base away. The genes are TRBV13 and TRBJ2-7; 9 bases map to TRBD2. The CDR3 runs 18 residues. CDR1 and CDR2 from the germline V gene are PRHDT and FYEKMQ (reference sequence). The CDR3: CVSSFRSNGGRDSYEQYF. The CDR3 DNA reads as TGTGTCAGCAGCTTCAGGAGCAACGGCGGGAGGGACTCCTACGAGCAGTACTTC. The entire variable domain, with the rest obtained from reference TRBV13 and TRBJ2-7, is as follows: AAGVIQSPRHLIKEKRETATLKCYPIPRHDTVYWYQQGPGQDPQFLISFYEKMQSDKGSIPDRFSAQQFSDYHSELNMSSLELGDSALYFCVSSFRSNGGRDSYEQYFGPGTRLTVT.

This clonotype was seen more than once but under ten times. V gene TRBV25-1 combines with J gene TRBJ2-7; 8 bases are shared with TRBD2. The germline CDR1 and CDR2 sequences are MGHDK and SYGVNS. The ends lost 1 base at V and 0 bases at J; junction bases unmatched: 8. The CDR3 extends over 17 amino acids. The CDR3 bases are TGTGCCAGCAGTGAATCCTCGAGCGGGGGCAGCTCCTACGAGCAGTACTTC. It yields the protein CASSESSSGGSSYEQYF.

The CDR3 DNA reads TGTGCCATCTGTTTATGGCCGAGAGGAAGGCCGGGGGTGAACACTGAAGCTTTCTTT. This translates into CAICLWPRGRPGVNTEAFF. The chain uses TRBV12-3 or TRBV12-4 and TRBJ1-1, with D tentatively TRBD1 (5 bases). The CDR3 has 19 amino acids. V lost 10 bases, J lost 0 bases, and 30 bases lay in between.

This clonotype showed up just a few times. V is TRBV28 and J is TRBJ1-5; D might be TRBD1 (5 bases). The ends were cut back, 6 bases at V and 5 bases at J, with 14 bases in the middle. CDR1 is MDHEN and CDR2 is SYDVKM in the germline V gene. The CDR3 spans 14 residues. The chain's CDR3 is CASRGLREHQPQHF. CDR3 bases: TGTGCCAGCAGGGGACTCAGGGAGCATCAGCCCCAGCATTTT.

This clonotype has a count of ten or more. The chain uses TRBV29-1 and TRBJ2-3; 10 nucleotides line up with TRBD2. J was trimmed by 2 bases and V by 5 bases; bases with no gene match: 7. The CDR3 has 15 residues. Germline CDR1 is SQVTM and CDR2 is ANQGSEA. The CDR3 bases are TGCAGCGTTTCTAAGCGGGGGGGCAACACAGATACGCAGTATTTT. It specifies CSVSKRGGNTDTQYF.

The table lists this clonotype with a count of one. The chain links TRBV28 to TRBJ2-7; D is ambiguous. CDR1 and CDR2 from the germline V gene are MDHEN and SYDVKM. The CDR3 sequence is 12 residues long. Trimming shortened V by 4 bases and J by 4 bases, and 8 bases separated the two germline ends. CDR3 protein: CASSSVVYEQYF. CDR3 coding DNA: TGTGCCAGCAGTTCAGTTGTTTACGAGCAGTACTTC.

In DNA, the CDR3 is TGTGCCATCAGTGAGTCGAAGGGGGCTAAATACGAGCAGTACTTC. Encoded protein: CAISESKGAKYEQYF. This chain links TRBV10-3 with TRBJ2-7, with 7 bases identical to TRBD1. Germline-derived CDR1 and CDR2 are ENHRY and SYGVKD. With 0 bases clipped from V and 4 bases from J, the junction kept 6 bases outside the gene matches. This CDR3 spans 15 amino acids.

The chain carries TRBV15 and TRBJ2-3; D unclear. CDR3 length: 13 amino acids. From germline, CDR1 is LNHNV and CDR2 YYDKDF (reference sequence). Trimming cost V 5 bases and J 5 bases, with 11 bases left between them. This chain's CDR3 is CATSRRAVDTQYF. The CDR3 coding sequence is TGTGCCACCAGCCGACGTGCTGTAGATACGCAGTATTTT.

This clonotype has only a few counts. The CDR3 reads CSAMGRVETQYF. CDR3 nucleotides: TGCAGTGCTATGGGAAGGGTTGAGACCCAGTACTTC. The rearrangement uses TRBV20-1 and TRBJ2-5; D remains unclear. Germline CDR1 and CDR2: DFQATT and SNEGSKA (reference sequence). V shed 4 bases and J shed 5 bases, with 11 bases lying between them. The CDR3 loop spans 12 amino acids.

This clonotype occurred a few times. The chain carries TRBV20-1 and TRBJ2-3, with D maybe TRBD2 (5 bases). Germline V lookup: CDR1 DFQATT, CDR2 SNEGSKA (reference sequence). The ends were cut back, 6 bases at V and 4 bases at J, with 8 bases in the middle. The CDR3 has 11 amino acids. CDR3 in DNA: TGCAGTGCAGGACTGTCAGATACGCAGTATTTT. Translated, it gives CSAGLSDTQYF.

The chain carries TRBV5-1 and TRBJ2-7, with 11 nucleotides matching TRBD1. Losses at the gene ends were 3 bases for V and 5 bases for J; bases not matched to a gene: 7. Per germline, CDR1 SGHRS and CDR2 YFSETQ. This CDR3 contains 15 residues. The CDR3 region is CASSSRTGGSDEQYF. CDR3 DNA: TGCGCCAGCAGCTCTCGGACAGGGGGCAGCGACGAGCAGTACTTC.

The CDR3 spells CAWSVRGHGNNQPQHF. CDR3 coding DNA: TGTGCCTGGAGTGTACGGGGACACGGGAACAATCAGCCCCAGCATTTT. The rearrangement joins TRBV30 to TRBJ1-5; perhaps TRBD1 as D (6 bases). CDR1 is GTSNPN, CDR2 SVGIG, per germline (reference sequence). The CDR3 consists of 16 residues. V lost 0 bases, J lost 3 bases, and 15 bases lay in between.

This rearrangement joins TRBV4-3 to TRBJ1-2; D perhaps matches TRBD1 (5 bases). V lost 1 base to trimming and J lost 2 bases, with 11 bases between them. The CDR3 loop spans 15 amino acids. Looked up from germline, CDR1 is LGHNA and CDR2 is YSLEER. The CDR3 region has the DNA TGCGCCAGCAGCCAAGGGGACCGGCGAAACTATGGCTACACCTTC. It encodes CASSQGDRRNYGYTF.

The chain links TRBV4-3 to TRBJ1-5, with 11 bases that match TRBD1. This CDR3 is built from 17 residues. The germline CDR1 and CDR2 sequences are LGHNA and YSLEER. Trimming at V came to 0 bases and at J to 6 bases, leaving 7 bases not matched to a gene. The CDR3 nucleotides are TGCGCCAGCAGCCAAGATCGAGGACAGGGGGCAGTTCAGCCCCAGCATTTT. It yields the protein CASSQDRGQGAVQPQHF.

This clonotype was seen more than once but under ten times. This chain joins TRBV20-1 and TRBJ2-6; D gene ambiguous. Germline V gene sequence: CDR1 DFQATT, CDR2 SNEGSKA (reference sequence). The CDR3 is made up of 14 amino acids. Trimming cost V 4 bases and J 0 bases, with 7 bases left between them. CDR3 bases: TGCAGTGCTAAGGCGAACTCTGGGGCCAACGTCCTGACTTTC. Amino acid sequence: CSAKANSGANVLTF.